Presented here are 30 T cell receptor beta chains from one specimen sequenced in a study of shared clonotypes between healthy human individuals. Assay: immunoSEQ multiplex PCR; the TCRdb copy retains only in-frame clones and omits some. Among hundreds of thousands of clones, around 87% were seen once, and the ten largest hold 16%. The sample consisted of memory CD8+ T cells sorted from blood. Subset here: CD45RO+ cells pooled with CCR7-negative TemRA cells. These receptors all stem from a man younger than 30 in good health.

The gene calls are TRBV11-3 and TRBJ2-1; D is perhaps TRBD2 (6 bases). This CDR3 has 16 amino acids. The V end was cut by 0 bases, the J end by 9 bases, with 18 bases between. CDR1 SGHNT and CDR2 YENEEA come from the germline V gene. In nucleotides, the CDR3 is TGTGCCAGCAGCTTAGATCTGGTCGGGAGAGCGAGTGAGCAGTTCTTC. This encodes CASSLDLVGRASEQFF.

This clone was counted once. V is TRBV7-3 and J is TRBJ2-5; either TRBD1 or TRBD2 may supply D (5 bases each). The CDR3 extends over 16 amino acids. Germline V CDR1 and CDR2: SGHTA, FQGTGA. Trimming shortened V by 2 bases and J by 5 bases, and 18 bases separated the two germline ends. The CDR3 sequence: CASSLGLGVPLETQYF. The CDR3 DNA reads TGTGCCAGCAGCTTAGGATTGGGGGTCCCATTGGAGACCCAGTACTTC. Filled out from reference TRBV7-3 and TRBJ2-5, the complete variable domain reads GAGVSQTPSNKVTEKGKYVELRCDPISGHTALYWYRQSLGQGPEFLIYFQGTGAADDSGLPNDRFFAVRPEGSVSTLKIQRTERGDSAVYLCASSLGLGVPLETQYFGPGTRLLVL.

There are a few counts of this clone. The CDR3 reads CASGTGPMTEAFF. As DNA, the CDR3 is TGTGCCAGCGGGACAGGGCCTATGACTGAAGCTTTCTTT. The genes are TRBV11-1 and TRBJ1-1, with 9 positions matching TRBD1. CDR3 length equals 13 residues. The V and J ends lost 8 bases and 5 bases, in that order; junction bases with no gene match: 6. Germline assignment: CDR1 SGHAT and CDR2 FQDESV (reference sequence).

V and J are TRBV10-1 and TRBJ2-7; D unresolved. Germline-derived CDR1 and CDR2 are WNHNN and SYGVQD (reference sequence). This CDR3 comprises 14 residues. The V end was cut by 3 bases, the J end by 7 bases, with 16 bases between. The CDR3 spells CASSDPRAPGEQYF. CDR3 DNA sequence: TGCGCCAGCAGTGACCCTCGGGCCCCTGGAGAGCAGTACTTC.

This chain connects TRBV6-6 to TRBJ1-2; D remains unclear. The CDR3 is 14 residues long. Trimming cost V 4 bases and J 6 bases, with 15 bases left between them. The germline V gene has CDR1 MNHNY and CDR2 SVGAGI (reference sequence). The CDR3 here is CASSSSSGSHGYTF. The CDR3 DNA sequence: TGTGCCAGCAGTTCCTCCTCCGGCTCCCATGGCTACACCTTC.

The chain carries TRBV30 and TRBJ2-7; unclear D gene. The V end lost 1 base, the J end lost 2 bases, and 6 bases lay between the germline ends. CDR3 size: 12 residues. CDR1 and CDR2 from the germline V gene are GTSNPN and SVGIG (reference sequence). The CDR3 bases are TGTGCCTGGAGTGACCTCACCTACGAGCAGTACTTC. Translation: CAWSDLTYEQYF.

This clone was seen a single time. V and J are TRBV5-6 and TRBJ1-1; D unresolved. Trimming removed 3 bases at V and 6 bases at J, with 12 bases between. Germline CDR1 reads SGHDT; CDR2 reads YYEEEE. The CDR3 is 13 residues long. The DNA for the CDR3 is TGTGCCAGCAGCTCCGAGTTGGACGCTGAAGCTTTCTTT. This gives the protein CASSSELDAEAFF.

The chain uses TRBV5-1 and TRBJ2-5; 9 nucleotides align to TRBD1. With V trimmed by 3 bases and J by 4 bases, 4 bases remained unmatched. The CDR3 totals 14 residues. Germline assignment: CDR1 SGHRS and CDR2 YFSETQ. Here the CDR3 reads CASSSGQGGETQYF. CDR3 nucleotides: TGCGCCAGCAGCTCGGGACAGGGCGGAGAGACCCAGTACTTC.

The chain links TRBV5-5 to TRBJ1-6; D possibly corresponds to TRBD1 (6 bases). Germline CDR1 SGHKS, CDR2 YYEKEE (reference sequence). Trimming took 5 bases from V and 0 from J, leaving 24 bases between them. The CDR3 length is 20 residues. The CDR3 protein is CASSAGHSIAPFSYNSPLHF. The CDR3 DNA reads as TGTGCCAGCAGTGCGGGACACTCCATTGCCCCCTTCTCCTATAATTCACCCCTCCACTTT.

V gene TRBV2 combines with J gene TRBJ1-6, with D hard to call. Germline loops: CDR1 SNHLY, CDR2 FYNNEI. The CDR3 has 14 residues. Trimming took off 3 bases at V and 6 bases at J, with 9 bases between the two ends. The CDR3 DNA reads TGTGCCAGCAGTGACCTTTCGGGTAATTCACCCCTCCACTTT. Translated: CASSDLSGNSPLHF.

The CDR3 region is CASSIDRTAHSWPLHF. In nucleotides, the CDR3 is TGTGCCAGTAGTATAGATCGGACAGCCCATTCGTGGCCCCTCCACTTT. The V call is TRBV19, the J call TRBJ1-6; weak D call: TRBD1 (6 bases). CDR3 length: 16 residues. Germline values: CDR1 LNHDA, CDR2 SQIVND (reference sequence). The ends were cut back, 0 bases at V and 13 bases at J, with 19 bases in the middle. Drawing the rest from reference TRBV19 and TRBJ1-6, the complete variable domain is DGGITQSPKYLFRKEGQNVTLSCEQNLNHDAMYWYRQDPGQGLRLIYYSQIVNDFQKGDIAEGYSVSREKKESFPLTVTSAQKNPTAFYLCASSIDRTAHSWPLHFGNGTRLTVT.

This sequence joins TRBV23-1 and TRBJ1-2; no definite D call. TRBV23-1 is flagged as an ORF with uncertain function. Trimming stripped 4 bases from V and 3 bases from J, with 18 bases between. The CDR3 length is 16 residues. The CDR3 bases are TGCGCCAGCAGTCCGAACATGGGCAGTGCTGACTATGGCTACACCTTC. It codes for CASSPNMGSADYGYTF.

This sequence joins TRBV10-1 and TRBJ2-2; D is tentatively TRBD1 or TRBD2 (6 bases each). With 8 bases removed from V and 0 bases from J, the gap between germline ends came to 10 bases. There are 14 residues in the CDR3. Per germline, CDR1 WNHNN and CDR2 SYGVQD (reference sequence). CDR3 loop: CASSGGPNTGELFF. CDR3 in DNA: TGCGCCAGCTCCGGGGGCCCGAACACCGGGGAGCTGTTTTTT.

This sequence joins TRBV28 and TRBJ1-2; TRBD1 might be the D (5 bases). Germline V gene sequence: CDR1 MDHEN, CDR2 SYDVKM. V lost 4 bases, J lost 4 bases, and 10 bases lay in between. The CDR3 totals 13 residues. The CDR3 sequence: CASSYEGSYGYTF. CDR3 sequence (DNA): TGTGCCAGCAGTTATGAGGGGAGCTATGGCTACACCTTC.

The chain uses TRBV4-3 and TRBJ2-7; D is unresolved. This CDR3 is built from 13 residues. In germline, CDR1 is LGHNA, CDR2 YSLEER. The V end lost 1 base, the J end lost 7 bases, and 11 bases lay between the germline ends. The CDR3 is CASSQGLTWEQYF. Written as DNA, the CDR3 is TGCGCCAGCAGCCAAGGACTTACATGGGAGCAGTACTTC.

This chain joins TRBV10-1 and TRBJ2-3, with 14 nucleotides matching TRBD2. Losses at the gene ends were 5 bases for V and 4 bases for J; bases not matched to a gene: 5. The CDR3 has 16 amino acids. CDR1 WNHNN and CDR2 SYGVQD come from the germline V gene (reference sequence). CDR3 in amino acids: CASSRLAGGHPDTQYF. The CDR3 DNA reads as TGCGCCAGCAGTAGACTAGCGGGGGGGCACCCAGATACGCAGTATTTT.

The CDR3 protein is CASSPYRQGPDYEQYF. The DNA for the CDR3 is TGTGCCAGCTCACCCTATAGACAGGGGCCGGACTACGAGCAGTACTTC. The chain carries TRBV18 and TRBJ2-7, with 8 bases matching TRBD1. CDR1 KGHSH and CDR2 LQKENI come from the germline V gene. The CDR3 runs 16 residues. J was trimmed by 3 bases and V by 3 bases; bases with no gene match: 10. Looking up the rest from reference TRBV18 and TRBJ2-7 gives the full variable domain: NAGVMQNPRHLVRRRGQEARLRCSPMKGHSHVYWYRQLPEEGLKFMVYLQKENIIDESGMPKERFSAEFPKEGPSILRIQQVVRGDSAAYFCASSPYRQGPDYEQYFGPGTRLTVT.

The chain recombines TRBV28 with TRBJ1-2; D is possibly TRBD1 (5 bases). The V end was cut by 3 bases, the J end by 4 bases, with 24 bases between. Germline-derived CDR1 and CDR2 are MDHEN and SYDVKM. This CDR3 spans 18 amino acids. The CDR3 nucleotides are TGTGCCAGCAGTTTCGATCCGGGACGGCTCCCTTTCGGCTATGGCTACACCTTC. This translates into CASSFDPGRLPFGYGYTF.

The chain employs TRBV4-3 and TRBJ2-5; D not resolved. V lost 0 bases to trimming and J lost 3 bases, with 11 bases between them. The CDR3 is 15 residues long. Germline CDR1 and CDR2: LGHNA and YSLEER. CDR3 nucleotides: TGCGCCAGCAGCCAAGATCAAAGCCGAGAAGAGACCCAGTACTTC. It translates to CASSQDQSREETQYF.

This clone was picked up many times. The chain links TRBV4-1 to TRBJ1-2, with D hard to call. V lost 1 base, J lost 4 bases, and 7 bases lay in between. This CDR3 has 13 amino acids. Germline V lookup: CDR1 MGHRA, CDR2 YSYEKL. As DNA, the CDR3 is TGCGCCAGCAGCCAAGGGGTCTCCTATGGCTACACCTTC. Protein sequence: CASSQGVSYGYTF.

The rearrangement uses TRBV10-3 and TRBJ2-7; D may be TRBD1 (6 bases). The CDR3 length is 18 residues. V gave up 3 bases and J gave up 3 bases, with 24 bases separating them. Germline lookup yields CDR1 ENHRY and CDR2 SYGVKD. The CDR3 loop reads CAISDLELSGTRNYEQYF. CDR3 DNA: TGTGCCATCAGTGACCTCGAACTATCCGGGACACGGAACTACGAGCAGTACTTC.

The chain joins TRBV28 to TRBJ1-1, with D unresolved. CDR3 size: 13 residues. Germline V CDR1 and CDR2: MDHEN, SYDVKM. V was clipped by 6 bases and J by 0 bases, with 8 bases between them. CDR3 DNA sequence: TGTGCCAGCAGCGGGTTCATGAACACTGAAGCTTTCTTT. Its translation: CASSGFMNTEAFF.

Only one count was recorded for this clone. V gene TRBV7-9 combines with J gene TRBJ1-5; no definite D call. The length of the CDR3 is 13 residues. Trimming removed 4 bases at V and 5 bases at J, with 9 bases between. Germline assignment: CDR1 SEHNR and CDR2 FQNEAQ (reference sequence). The CDR3 reads CASSSEVDQPQHF. The CDR3 bases are TGTGCCAGCAGCTCCGAGGTCGATCAGCCCCAGCATTTT. The whole variable domain, remainder taken from reference TRBV7-9 and TRBJ1-5, is DTGVSQNPRHKITKRGQNVTFRCDPISEHNRLYWYRQTLGQGPEFLTYFQNEAQLEKSRLLSDRFSAERPKGSFSTLEIQRTEQGDSAMYLCASSSEVDQPQHFGDGTRLSIL.

This clone has a single count. CDR3 DNA sequence: TGTGCCAGCGCCCCCGGGACCGGTGGTCTGAGAGATACGCAGTATTTT. Its translation: CASAPGTGGLRDTQYF. The chain combines TRBV5-4 with TRBJ2-3; perhaps D is TRBD1 or TRBD2 (5 bases each). Per the germline V gene, CDR1 is SGHNT and CDR2 is YYREEE (reference sequence). Trimming left V 7 bases short and J 5 bases short, with 23 bases between. The CDR3 is 16 residues long. Combining the CDR3 with reference TRBV5-4 and TRBJ2-3 gives the whole variable domain ETGVTQSPTHLIKTRGQQVTLRCSSQSGHNTVSWYQQALGQGPQFIFQYYREEENGRGNFPPRFSGLQFPNYSSELNVNALELDDSALYLCASAPGTGGLRDTQYFGPGTRLTVL.

This chain links TRBV4-1 with TRBJ1-5; no clear D gene. Deletions cut 2 bases from V and 7 bases from J, with 12 bases between. Germline CDR1 reads MGHRA; CDR2 reads YSYEKL. CDR3 length: 14 amino acids. CDR3 loop: CASSQLVRRQPQHF. In nucleotides, the CDR3 is TGCGCCAGCAGCCAACTCGTAAGGAGACAGCCCCAGCATTTT.

CDR3 DNA sequence: TGTGCCAGCAGCTTGGTTTTGTGGGGCACCTCCTACGAGCAGTACTTC. Protein: CASSLVLWGTSYEQYF. The V and J genes are TRBV5-4 and TRBJ2-7, with D tentatively TRBD1 (5 bases). Germline V CDR1 and CDR2: SGHNT, YYREEE (reference sequence). This CDR3 spans 16 amino acids. The V end lost 0 bases, the J end lost 0 bases, and 13 bases lay between the germline ends.

This chain links TRBV5-1 with TRBJ2-7; the match to TRBD1 covers 9 bases. After removal of 2 bases from V and 2 bases from J, the junction contained 8 bases not matched to a gene. The CDR3 has 16 residues. Germline CDR1 SGHRS, CDR2 YFSETQ. CDR3 DNA sequence: TGCGCCAGCAGCTTCTCGTGGACAGGGGACCCCTACGAGCAGTACTTC. This sequence encodes CASSFSWTGDPYEQYF.

The chain has TRBV30 and TRBJ1-2, with a tentative D call TRBD1 (6 bases). Germline V CDR1 and CDR2: GTSNPN, SVGIG (reference sequence). The V and J ends lost 5 bases and 6 bases respectively, with 16 bases between them. There are 13 residues in the CDR3. The CDR3 sequence: CAWSPGQRNGYTF. CDR3 nucleotide sequence: TGTGCCTGGTCACCGGGACAACGAAATGGCTACACCTTC.

The rearrangement joins TRBV28 to TRBJ2-7, with a possible D match to TRBD1 (6 bases). V lost 6 bases and J lost 7, with 19 bases in between. The length of the CDR3 is 14 residues. CDR1 is MDHEN and CDR2 is SYDVKM in the germline V gene. The CDR3 region has the DNA TGTGCCAGCAGCCTAAGGACAGTCCCGACGGAGCAGTACTTC. Translating gives CASSLRTVPTEQYF.

The chain recombines TRBV5-1 with TRBJ2-7; no reliable D call. Germline-derived CDR1 and CDR2 are SGHRS and YFSETQ. The CDR3 spans 15 residues. The germline V and J ends were trimmed by 4 bases and 2 bases, with 16 bases remaining between them. The CDR3 is CASSLTTPAAYEQYF. For the CDR3, the DNA is TGCGCCAGCAGCCTGACGACCCCCGCGGCCTACGAGCAGTACTTC.